These 12 T cell receptor beta chains were all obtained from the same sample, sequenced in a study of blood T cell repertoires in COVID-19. TCRdb keeps only in-frame clones here, not all; method: immunoSEQ multiplex PCR. The sample includes under 450,000 clones, roughly 77% seen only once; the top ten take 0.85% to 1.2%. Sequenced: peripheral blood. These receptor sequences come from a human donor with acute or convalescent COVID-19. The donor label of this sample is uncertain.

Only one count was recorded for this clone. V gene TRBV30 combines with J gene TRBJ1-5; no firm D call. With 0 bases removed from V and 8 bases from J, the gap between germline ends came to 11 bases. This CDR3 is 13 amino acids long. Germline V gene sequence: CDR1 GTSNPN, CDR2 SVGIG (reference sequence). The CDR3 bases are TGTGCCTGGAGTGTTGATGGCCGGGAGCCCCAGCATTTT. It specifies CAWSVDGREPQHF.

This chain links TRBV6-1 with TRBJ1-2, with D unclear. The V gene lost 1 base and the J gene lost 8 bases, with 14 bases spanning the gap. Germline assignment: CDR1 MNHNS and CDR2 SASEGT. The CDR3 consists of 14 residues. CDR3 in amino acids: CASSEEIRGGGYTF. The CDR3 nucleotides are TGTGCCAGCAGTGAAGAGATCCGGGGAGGAGGCTACACCTTC.

This chain joins TRBV7-8 and TRBJ2-3; D possibly corresponds to TRBD1 (6 bases). The CDR3 is made up of 16 amino acids. Deletions cut 4 bases from V and 2 bases from J, with 16 bases between. CDR1 is SGHVS and CDR2 is FQNEAQ in the germline V gene. CDR3 bases: TGTGCCAGCAGCTACCGGGGACAAGCTTTCACAGATACGCAGTATTTT. This encodes CASSYRGQAFTDTQYF.

V gene TRBV5-4 combines with J gene TRBJ1-2; 8 bases line up with TRBD1. The CDR3 runs 15 residues. The trim removed 2 bases at V and 4 bases at J, leaving 7 bases unmatched. In germline, CDR1 is SGHNT, CDR2 YYREEE (reference sequence). CDR3 DNA: TGTGCCAGCAGCTTAAACAGACAGGGGACCTATGGCTACACCTTC. Its protein is CASSLNRQGTYGYTF. Full variable domain (missing parts from reference TRBV5-4 and TRBJ1-2): ETGVTQSPTHLIKTRGQQVTLRCSSQSGHNTVSWYQQALGQGPQFIFQYYREEENGRGNFPPRFSGLQFPNYSSELNVNALELDDSALYLCASSLNRQGTYGYTFGSGTRLTVV.

CDR3: CASKQAGLMNTEAFF. DNA for the CDR3: TGTGCCAGCAAACAGGCGGGGTTGATGAACACTGAAGCTTTCTTT. V and J are TRBV2 and TRBJ1-1; perhaps TRBD1 as D (5 bases). V lost 7 bases, J lost 0 bases, and 15 bases lay in between. The germline CDR1 and CDR2 sequences are SNHLY and FYNNEI. This CDR3 contains 15 residues.

This clone was observed a few times. This chain connects TRBV5-6 to TRBJ2-6; D may be TRBD2 (7 bases). Per the germline V gene, CDR1 is SGHDT and CDR2 is YYEEEE. The CDR3 covers 19 residues. The germline V and J ends were trimmed by 4 bases and 4 bases, with 24 bases remaining between them. This CDR3 is CASSVGRGRVLSGANVLTF. In DNA, the CDR3 is TGTGCCAGCAGCGTCGGGCGGGGGCGAGTATTATCGGGGGCCAACGTCCTGACTTTC.

This clone was seen more than once but under ten times. This sequence joins TRBV3-1 (or the pseudogene TRBV3-2) and TRBJ1-2, with D perhaps TRBD1 (6 bases). V shed 1 base and J shed 2 bases, with 8 bases lying between them. The CDR3 has 14 residues. In germline, CDR1 is LGHDT, CDR2 YNNKEL (reference sequence). The CDR3: CASSQGGQNYGYTF. CDR3 sequence (DNA): TGTGCCAGCAGCCAAGGGGGGCAGAACTATGGCTACACCTTC.

The rearrangement joins TRBV6-1 to TRBJ1-1, with D possibly matching TRBD1 (6 bases). V was clipped by 3 bases and J by 3 bases, with 11 bases between them. The CDR3 contains 14 residues. Germline-derived CDR1 and CDR2 are MNHNS and SASEGT. The CDR3 nucleotides are TGTGCCAGCAGTGATCCAGGGGCCTACACTGAAGCTTTCTTT. Residues: CASSDPGAYTEAFF.

The chain is built from TRBV5-1 and TRBJ2-5; TRBD1 aligns across 8 bases. This CDR3 contains 15 residues. J lost 2 bases, V lost 4 bases, and 7 bases had no gene match. Germline V gives CDR1 SGHRS, CDR2 YFSETQ. CDR3 DNA: TGCGCCAGCAGCCCCACAAGGACAGGGCAAGAGACCCAGTACTTC. Its translation is CASSPTRTGQETQYF.

The J gene is TRBJ2-2, the V gene TRBV3-1 (or the pseudogene TRBV3-2), with 11 bases fitting TRBD1. From germline, CDR1 is LGHDT and CDR2 YNNKEL (reference sequence). CDR3 length: 15 amino acids. The V and J ends lost 6 bases and 6 bases, in that order; junction bases with no gene match: 6. The CDR3 loop reads CASRAGTGGPGELFF. Here the CDR3 DNA reads TGTGCCAGCAGAGCCGGGACAGGGGGACCCGGGGAGCTGTTTTTT.

The chain employs TRBV6-2 or TRBV6-3 and TRBJ2-1; 10 nucleotides align to TRBD2. Germline assignment: CDR1 MNHEY and CDR2 SVGEGT. The J segment lost 4 bases and the V segment lost 0 bases, leaving 12 bases of the junction unmatched. This CDR3 spans 19 amino acids. The CDR3 DNA is TGTGCCAGCAGTTACTCGATTGGGCTAGCGGGGGTTCCTTACAATGAGCAGTTCTTC. It yields the protein CASSYSIGLAGVPYNEQFF.

The CDR3 is CASSRIAGDGSGEQYF. The CDR3 DNA follows: TGTGCCAGCTCACGAATAGCGGGAGATGGGTCCGGCGAGCAGTACTTC. The J gene is TRBJ2-7, the V gene TRBV18; 9 bases are a match to TRBD2. The V segment lost 4 bases and the J segment 6 bases; nucleotides outside the gene matches: 13. The CDR3 covers 16 residues. Germline lookup yields CDR1 KGHSH and CDR2 LQKENI.